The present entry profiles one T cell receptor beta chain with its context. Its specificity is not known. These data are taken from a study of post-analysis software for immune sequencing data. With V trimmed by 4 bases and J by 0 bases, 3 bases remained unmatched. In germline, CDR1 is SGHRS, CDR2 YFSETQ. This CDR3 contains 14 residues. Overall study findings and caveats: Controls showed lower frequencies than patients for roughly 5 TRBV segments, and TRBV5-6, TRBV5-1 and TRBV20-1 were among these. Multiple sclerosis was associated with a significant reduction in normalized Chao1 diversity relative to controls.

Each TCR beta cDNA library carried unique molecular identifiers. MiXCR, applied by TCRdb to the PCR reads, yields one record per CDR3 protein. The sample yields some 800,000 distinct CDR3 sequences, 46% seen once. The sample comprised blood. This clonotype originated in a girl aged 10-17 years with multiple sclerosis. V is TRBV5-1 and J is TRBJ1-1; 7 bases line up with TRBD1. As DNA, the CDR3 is TGCGCCAGCAGCCGAGGGGGCGTGAACACTGAAGCTTTCTTT. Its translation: CASSRGGVNTEAFF.